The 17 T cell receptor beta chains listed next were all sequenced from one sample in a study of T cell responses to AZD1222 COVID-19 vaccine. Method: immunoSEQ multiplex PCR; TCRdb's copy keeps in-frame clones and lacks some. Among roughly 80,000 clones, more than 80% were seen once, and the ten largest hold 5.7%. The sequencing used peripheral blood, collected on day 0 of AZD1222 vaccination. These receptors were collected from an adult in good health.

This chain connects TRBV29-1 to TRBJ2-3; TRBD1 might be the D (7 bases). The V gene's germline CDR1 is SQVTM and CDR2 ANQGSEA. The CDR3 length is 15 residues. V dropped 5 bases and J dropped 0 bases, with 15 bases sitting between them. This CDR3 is CSVQGGQTSTDTQYF. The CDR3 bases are TGCAGCGTTCAGGGGGGACAAACCAGCACAGATACGCAGTATTTT.

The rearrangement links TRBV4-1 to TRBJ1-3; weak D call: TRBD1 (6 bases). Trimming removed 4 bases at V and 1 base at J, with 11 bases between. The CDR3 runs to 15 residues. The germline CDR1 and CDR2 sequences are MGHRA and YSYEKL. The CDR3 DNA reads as TGCGCCAGCAGCCCCTCGACAGGATCTGGAAACACCATATATTTT. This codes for CASSPSTGSGNTIYF.

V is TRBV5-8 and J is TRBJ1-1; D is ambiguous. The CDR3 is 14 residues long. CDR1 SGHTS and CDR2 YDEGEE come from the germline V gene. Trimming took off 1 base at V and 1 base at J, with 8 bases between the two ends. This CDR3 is CASSLRAGNTEAFF. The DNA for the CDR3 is TGTGCCAGCAGCTTGCGGGCCGGGAACACTGAAGCTTTCTTT.

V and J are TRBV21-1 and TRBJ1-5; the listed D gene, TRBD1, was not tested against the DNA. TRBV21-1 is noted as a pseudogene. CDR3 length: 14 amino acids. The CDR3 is CASSDRGLRKPQHF. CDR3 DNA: TGTGCCAGCAGTGACAGGGGGCTCCGAAAGCCCCAGCATTTT.

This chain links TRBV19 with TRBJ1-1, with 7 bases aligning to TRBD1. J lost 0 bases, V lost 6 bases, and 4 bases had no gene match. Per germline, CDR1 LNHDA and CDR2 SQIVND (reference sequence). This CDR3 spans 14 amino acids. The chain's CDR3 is CASRGQSMNTEAFF. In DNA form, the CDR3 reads TGTGCCAGTAGGGGACAGAGCATGAACACTGAAGCTTTCTTT.

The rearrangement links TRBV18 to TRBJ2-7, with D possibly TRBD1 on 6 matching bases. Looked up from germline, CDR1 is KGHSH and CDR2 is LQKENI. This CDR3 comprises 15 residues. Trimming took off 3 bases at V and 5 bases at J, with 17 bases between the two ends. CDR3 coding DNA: TGTGCCAGCTCACCGAGCAGGGGAGCGGTAAACGAGCAGTACTTC. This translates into CASSPSRGAVNEQYF.

CDR3 in DNA: TGTGCCAGCAGCCGATTGGACAGGGGAAATGAAAAACTGTTTTTT. Translated, it gives CASSRLDRGNEKLFF. The chain uses TRBV5-6 and TRBJ1-4; 9 bases align to TRBD1. V gave up 4 bases and J gave up 5 bases; unmatched junction bases: 6. CDR3 length: 15 residues. CDR1 and CDR2 (germline): SGHDT, YYEEEE.

The CDR3 DNA is TGTGCCAGCAGGCGCTACAGGGTCAGGGGCTATGGCTACACCTTC. It yields the protein CASRRYRVRGYGYTF. This chain connects TRBV2 to TRBJ1-2, with TRBD1 as a possible D gene (6 bases). With 6 bases removed from V and 4 bases from J, the gap between germline ends came to 18 bases. The germline V gene has CDR1 SNHLY and CDR2 FYNNEI. CDR3 size: 15 residues. Using reference TRBV2 and TRBJ1-2 for the parts outside the CDR3, the full variable domain is EPEVTQTPSHQVTQMGQEVILRCVPISNHLYFYWYRQILGQKVEFLVSFYNNEISEKSEIFDDQFSVERPDGSNFTLKIRSTKLEDSAMYFCASRRYRVRGYGYTFGSGTRLTVV.

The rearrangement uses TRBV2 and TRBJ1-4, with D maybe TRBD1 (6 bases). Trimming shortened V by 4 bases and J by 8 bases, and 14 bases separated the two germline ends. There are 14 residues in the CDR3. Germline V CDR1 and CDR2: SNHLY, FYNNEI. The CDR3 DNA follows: TGTGCCAGCAGTGCTTGGGGGGCTAGGGAAAAACTGTTTTTT. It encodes CASSAWGAREKLFF.

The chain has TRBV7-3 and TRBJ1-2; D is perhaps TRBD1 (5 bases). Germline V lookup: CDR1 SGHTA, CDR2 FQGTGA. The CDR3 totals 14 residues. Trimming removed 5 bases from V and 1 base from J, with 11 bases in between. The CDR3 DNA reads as TGTGCCAGCAGCCAAAGACAGCTTAACTATGGCTACACCTTC. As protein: CASSQRQLNYGYTF.

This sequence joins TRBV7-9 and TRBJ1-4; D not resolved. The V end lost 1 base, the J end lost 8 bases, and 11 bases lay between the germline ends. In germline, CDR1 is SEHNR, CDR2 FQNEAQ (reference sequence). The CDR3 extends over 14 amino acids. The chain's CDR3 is CASSLGQGPEKLFF. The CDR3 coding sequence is TGTGCCAGCAGCTTAGGACAAGGACCCGAAAAACTGTTTTTT.

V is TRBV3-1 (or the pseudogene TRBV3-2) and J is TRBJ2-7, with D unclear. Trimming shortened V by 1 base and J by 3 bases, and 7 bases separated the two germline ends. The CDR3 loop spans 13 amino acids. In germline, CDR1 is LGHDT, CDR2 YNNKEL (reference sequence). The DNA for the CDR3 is TGTGCCAGCAGCCAAGGGGTGGGCTACGAGCAGTACTTC. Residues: CASSQGVGYEQYF.

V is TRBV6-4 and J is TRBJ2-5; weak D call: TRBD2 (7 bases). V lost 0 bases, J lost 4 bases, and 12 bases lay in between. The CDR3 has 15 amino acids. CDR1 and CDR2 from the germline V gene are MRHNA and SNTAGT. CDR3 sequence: CASSDSWGGRETQYF. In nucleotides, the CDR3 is TGTGCCAGCAGTGACTCATGGGGGGGCCGAGAGACCCAGTACTTC.

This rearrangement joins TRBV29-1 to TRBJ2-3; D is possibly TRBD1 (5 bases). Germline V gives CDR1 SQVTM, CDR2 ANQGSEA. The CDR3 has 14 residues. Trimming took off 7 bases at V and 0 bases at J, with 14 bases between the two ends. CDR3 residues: CSAYPDTSTDTQYF. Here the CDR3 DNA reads TGCAGCGCCTACCCGGACACTAGCACAGATACGCAGTATTTT.

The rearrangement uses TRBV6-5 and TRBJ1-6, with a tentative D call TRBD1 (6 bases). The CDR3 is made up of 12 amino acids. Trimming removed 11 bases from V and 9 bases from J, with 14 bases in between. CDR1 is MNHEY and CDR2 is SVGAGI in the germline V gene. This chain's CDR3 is CASTQGVSPLHF. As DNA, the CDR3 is TGTGCCTCCACACAGGGCGTTTCACCCCTCCACTTT.

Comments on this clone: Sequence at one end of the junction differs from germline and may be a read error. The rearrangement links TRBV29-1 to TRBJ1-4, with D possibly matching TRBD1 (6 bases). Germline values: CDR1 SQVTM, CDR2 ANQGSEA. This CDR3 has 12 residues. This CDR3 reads CSVEAQGEKLFF. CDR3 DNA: TGCAGCGTGGAAGCTCAGGGGGAAAAACTGTTTTTT.

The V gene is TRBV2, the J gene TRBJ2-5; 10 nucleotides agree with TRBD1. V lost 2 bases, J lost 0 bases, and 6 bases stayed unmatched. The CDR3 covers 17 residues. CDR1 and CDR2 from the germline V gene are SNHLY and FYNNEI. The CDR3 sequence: CASSERRTGGYQETQYF. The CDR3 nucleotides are TGTGCCAGCAGTGAAAGGCGGACAGGGGGGTACCAAGAGACCCAGTACTTC.